This T cell receptor (beta chain) appears in the sequencing data of a study of metastatic and nonmetastatic thyroid tumors. About the research overall: Repertoires of blood and of tissue (tumor or nodule) from malignant and benign thyroid patients were compared. Findings of the study overall: Significantly higher TCR beta diversity was reportedly seen in malignant thyroid tumors than benign nodules, in blood and tumor.

Not a single patient had been given any form of treatment at any point before undergoing thyroid surgery. Original data processing: Researchers built a distant-metastasis classifier for papillary thyroid cancer that drew on CDR3 differences across clinicopathological groups. TCRdb reprocessed the PCR reads using MiXCR. TCRdb's processing, not the authors', yielded these V and J calls. Of about 21,000 clones listed, 28% are singletons. This clone has only a few counts. Its antigen is unidentified. Per the germline V gene, CDR1 is GTSNPN and CDR2 is SVGIG (reference sequence). V lost 0 bases and J lost 2, with 11 bases in between. There are 14 residues in the CDR3.

The chain combines TRBV30 with TRBJ2-7; D assignment may be TRBD1 or TRBD2 (5 bases each). The origin of this receptor is a male donor with papillary thyroid cancer or a benign thyroid nodule (not recorded which). Some clones in this sample may be carry-over from other donors' samples. The material sequenced was tumor tissue. CDR3 DNA: TGTGCCTGGAGTGTCTCCGGGACGGCCTACGAGCAGTACTTC. Its protein is CAWSVSGTAYEQYF.